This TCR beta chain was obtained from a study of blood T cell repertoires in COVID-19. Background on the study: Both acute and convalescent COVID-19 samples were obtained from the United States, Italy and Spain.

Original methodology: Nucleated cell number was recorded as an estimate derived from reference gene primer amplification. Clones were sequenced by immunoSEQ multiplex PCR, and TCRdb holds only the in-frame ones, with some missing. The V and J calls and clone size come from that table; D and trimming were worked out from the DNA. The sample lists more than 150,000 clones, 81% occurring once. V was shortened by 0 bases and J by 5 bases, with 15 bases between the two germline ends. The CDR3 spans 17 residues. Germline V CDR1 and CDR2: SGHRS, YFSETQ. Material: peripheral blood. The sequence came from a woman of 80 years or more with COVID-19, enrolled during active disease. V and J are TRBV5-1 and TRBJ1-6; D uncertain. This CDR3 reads CASSLVVGRPDNSPLHF. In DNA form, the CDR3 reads TGCGCCAGCAGCTTGGTGGTCGGGAGACCCGATAATTCACCCCTCCACTTT.